This T cell receptor (beta chain) stems from a study of cytomegalovirus exposure and HLA in healthy donors. The primer mix had 60 Vbeta and 13 Jbeta primers. Sequencing was performed with immunoSEQ multiplex PCR; in TCRdb, only in-frame clones are kept and a portion is missing. The profile shows about 240,000 clones, around 81% of them singletons. The donors comprised healthy bone marrow donors. On this clone: Its antigen is as yet unknown.

General study findings and limits: HLA restriction was apparent for most CMV-associated TCR beta chains in a later analysis. Researchers reported that three CMV-associated chains were confirmed in vitro as CMV antigen-specific.

CDR1 is SGDLS and CDR2 is YYNGEE in the germline V gene. V gave up 4 bases and J gave up 2 bases, with 21 bases separating them. CDR3 length: 17 residues. The sequencing sample was made of PBMCs. The chain couples TRBV9 to TRBJ1-1, with TRBD1 as a possible D gene (5 bases). The receptor comes from a woman aged 55-70 years in good health and CMV-seropositive. In DNA form, the CDR3 reads TGTGCCAGCAGCAACTCCCTCCTCCGGGGGAGCAACACTGAAGCTTTCTTT. Residues: CASSNSLLRGSNTEAFF.